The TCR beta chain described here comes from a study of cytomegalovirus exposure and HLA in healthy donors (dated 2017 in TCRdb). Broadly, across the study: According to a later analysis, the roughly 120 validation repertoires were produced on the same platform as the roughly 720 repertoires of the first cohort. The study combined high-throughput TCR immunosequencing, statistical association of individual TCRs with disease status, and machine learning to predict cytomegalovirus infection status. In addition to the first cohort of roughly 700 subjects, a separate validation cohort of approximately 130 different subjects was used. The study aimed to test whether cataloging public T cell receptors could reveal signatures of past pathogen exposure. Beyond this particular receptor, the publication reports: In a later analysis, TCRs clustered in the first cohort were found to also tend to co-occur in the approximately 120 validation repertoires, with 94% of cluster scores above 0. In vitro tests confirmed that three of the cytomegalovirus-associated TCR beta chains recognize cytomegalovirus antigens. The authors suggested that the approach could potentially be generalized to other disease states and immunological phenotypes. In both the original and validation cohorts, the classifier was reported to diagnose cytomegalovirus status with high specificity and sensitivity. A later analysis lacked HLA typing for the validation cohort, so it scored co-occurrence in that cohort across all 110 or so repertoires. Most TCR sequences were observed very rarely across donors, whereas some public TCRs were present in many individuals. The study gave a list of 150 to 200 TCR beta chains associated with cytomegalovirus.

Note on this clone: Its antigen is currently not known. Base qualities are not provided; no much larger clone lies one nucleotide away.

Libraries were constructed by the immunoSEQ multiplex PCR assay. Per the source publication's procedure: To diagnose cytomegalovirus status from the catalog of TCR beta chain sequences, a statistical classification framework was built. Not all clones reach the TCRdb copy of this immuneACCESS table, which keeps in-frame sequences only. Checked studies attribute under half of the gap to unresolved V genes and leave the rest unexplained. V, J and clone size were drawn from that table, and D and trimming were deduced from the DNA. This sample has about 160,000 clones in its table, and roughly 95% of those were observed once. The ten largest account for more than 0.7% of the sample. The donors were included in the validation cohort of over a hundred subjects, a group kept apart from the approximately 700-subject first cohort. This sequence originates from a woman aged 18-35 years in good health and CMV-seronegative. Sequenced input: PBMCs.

The CDR3 loop reads CASSLRVPPYEQYF. The bases are TGTGCCAGCAGCTTAAGAGTTCCACCCTACGAGCAGTACTTC. The sequence is built from TRBV13 and TRBJ2-7; the D gene remains uncertain. The germline V gene encodes CDR1 PRHDT and CDR2 FYEKMQ (reference sequence). Taken from cysteine to phenylalanine, the CDR3 has 14 residues. Only the CDR3 portion is preserved as DNA: 42 bases, with reading frame beginning at the first base. The V and J ends are trimmed by 2 bases and 2 bases, leaving 10 bases between them.